This T cell receptor beta chain was obtained from a study of human versus mouse CDR3 diversity and MHC coevolution. Germline CDR1 reads SGHDT; CDR2 reads YYEEEE. V lost 4 bases and J 10 bases, leaving 20 bases between the germline ends. This CDR3 has 14 residues. The repertoire was sequenced with immunoSEQ multiplex PCR; TCRdb's copy has only in-frame clones and lacks some. The sample has over 60,000 clones; around 93% are singletons. This clone was counted once. The sequence was collected from a person aged 25 to 75 in good health. The genes are TRBV5-6 and TRBJ1-1, with D perhaps TRBD1 (6 bases). Source material: naive CD4+ T cells from blood. Subset here: CD45RO-negative CD62L-positive naive CD4 T cells. In nucleotides, the CDR3 is TGTGCCAGCAGCATGAAGAGGGGGGGAGCCGGAGCTTTCTTT. Its protein product is CASSMKRGGAGAFF.